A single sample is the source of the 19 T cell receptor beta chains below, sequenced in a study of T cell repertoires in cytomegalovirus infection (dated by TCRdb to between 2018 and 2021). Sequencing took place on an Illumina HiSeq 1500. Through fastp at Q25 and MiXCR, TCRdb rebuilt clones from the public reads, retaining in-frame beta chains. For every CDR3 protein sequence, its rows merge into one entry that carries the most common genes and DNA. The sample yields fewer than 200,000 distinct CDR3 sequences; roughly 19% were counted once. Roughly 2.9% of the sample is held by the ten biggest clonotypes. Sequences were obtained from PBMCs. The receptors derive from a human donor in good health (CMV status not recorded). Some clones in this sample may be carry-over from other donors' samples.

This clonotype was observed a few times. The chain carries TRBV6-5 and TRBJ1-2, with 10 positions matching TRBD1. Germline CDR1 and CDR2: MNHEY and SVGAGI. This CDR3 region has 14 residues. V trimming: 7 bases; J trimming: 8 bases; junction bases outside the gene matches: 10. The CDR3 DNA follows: TGTGCCAGCACCCCCTCCGGGACAGGGGACGGCTACACCTTC. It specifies CASTPSGTGDGYTF.

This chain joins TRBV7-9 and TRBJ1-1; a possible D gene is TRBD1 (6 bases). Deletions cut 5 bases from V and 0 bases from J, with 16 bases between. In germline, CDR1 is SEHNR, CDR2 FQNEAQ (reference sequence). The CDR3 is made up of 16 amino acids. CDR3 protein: CASSRGQDGLNTEAFF. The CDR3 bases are TGTGCCAGCAGCCGGGGGCAGGATGGTTTGAACACTGAAGCTTTCTTT.

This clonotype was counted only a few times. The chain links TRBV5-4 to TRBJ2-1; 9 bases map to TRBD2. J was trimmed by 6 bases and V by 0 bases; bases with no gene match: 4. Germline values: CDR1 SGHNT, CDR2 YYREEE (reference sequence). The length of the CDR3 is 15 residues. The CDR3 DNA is TGTGCCAGCAGCTTGGCGGGCGGGAGGGCCAATGAGCAGTTCTTC. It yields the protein CASSLAGGRANEQFF.

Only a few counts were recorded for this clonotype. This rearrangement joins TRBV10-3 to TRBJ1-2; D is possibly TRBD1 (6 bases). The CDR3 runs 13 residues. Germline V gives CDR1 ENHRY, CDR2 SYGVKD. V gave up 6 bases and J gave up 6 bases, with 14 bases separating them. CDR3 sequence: CAIRQGESDGYTF. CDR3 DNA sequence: TGTGCCATCAGACAGGGCGAGTCCGATGGCTACACCTTC.

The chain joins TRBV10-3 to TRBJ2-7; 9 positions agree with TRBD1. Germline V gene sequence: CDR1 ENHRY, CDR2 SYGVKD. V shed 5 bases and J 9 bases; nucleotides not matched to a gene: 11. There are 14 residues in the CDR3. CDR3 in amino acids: CAISIGDRDVGQYF. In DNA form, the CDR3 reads TGTGCCATCAGTATTGGGGACAGGGATGTTGGGCAGTACTTC.

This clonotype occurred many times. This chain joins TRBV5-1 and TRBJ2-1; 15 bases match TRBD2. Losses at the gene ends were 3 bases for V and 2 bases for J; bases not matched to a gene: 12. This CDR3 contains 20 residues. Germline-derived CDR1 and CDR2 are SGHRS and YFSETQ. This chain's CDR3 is CASSSPPGLAGGGAYNEQFF. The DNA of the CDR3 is TGCGCCAGCAGCTCACCACCGGGACTAGCGGGGGGAGGAGCCTACAATGAGCAGTTCTTC.

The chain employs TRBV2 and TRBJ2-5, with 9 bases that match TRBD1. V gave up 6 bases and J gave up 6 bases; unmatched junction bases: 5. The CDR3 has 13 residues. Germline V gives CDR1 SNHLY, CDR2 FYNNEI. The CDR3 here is CASREDRGQTQYF. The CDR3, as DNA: TGTGCCAGCAGAGAGGACAGGGGACAGACCCAGTACTTC.

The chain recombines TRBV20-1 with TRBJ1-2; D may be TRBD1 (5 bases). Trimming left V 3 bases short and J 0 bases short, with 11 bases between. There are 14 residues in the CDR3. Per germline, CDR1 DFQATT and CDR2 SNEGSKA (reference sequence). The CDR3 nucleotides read TGCAGTGCTAGTATGGGGGAAGCTAACTATGGCTACACCTTC. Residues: CSASMGEANYGYTF.

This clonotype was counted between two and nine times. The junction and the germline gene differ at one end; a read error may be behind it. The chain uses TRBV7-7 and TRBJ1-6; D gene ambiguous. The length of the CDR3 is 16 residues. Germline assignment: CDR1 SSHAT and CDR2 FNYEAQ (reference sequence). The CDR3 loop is CASTNGEFDHNSPLHF. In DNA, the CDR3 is TGTGCTAGCACCAATGGCGAATTCGACCATAATTCACCCCTCCACTTT.

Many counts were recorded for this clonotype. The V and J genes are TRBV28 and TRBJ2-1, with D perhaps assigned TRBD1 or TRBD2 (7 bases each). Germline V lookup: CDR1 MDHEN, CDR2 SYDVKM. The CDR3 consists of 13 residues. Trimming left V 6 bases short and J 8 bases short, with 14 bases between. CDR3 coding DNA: TGTGCCAGCAGGGCGACAGGGAGGGATGAGCAGTTCTTC. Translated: CASRATGRDEQFF.

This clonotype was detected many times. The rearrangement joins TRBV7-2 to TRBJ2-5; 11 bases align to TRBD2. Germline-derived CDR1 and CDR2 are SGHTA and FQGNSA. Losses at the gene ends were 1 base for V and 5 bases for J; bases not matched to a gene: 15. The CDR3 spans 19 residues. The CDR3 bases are TGTGCCAGCAGCTTAGATGCGGTTCGACTAGCGGGAAAGTCGGAGACCCAGTACTTC. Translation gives CASSLDAVRLAGKSETQYF.

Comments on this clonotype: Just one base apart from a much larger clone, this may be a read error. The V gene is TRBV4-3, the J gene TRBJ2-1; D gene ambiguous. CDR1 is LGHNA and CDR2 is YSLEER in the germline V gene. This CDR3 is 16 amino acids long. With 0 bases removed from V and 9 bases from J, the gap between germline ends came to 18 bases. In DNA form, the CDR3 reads TGCGCCAGCAGCCAAGATGGTTGGCTAGTAGGTATTGAGCAGTTCTTC. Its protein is CASSQDGWLVGIEQFF.

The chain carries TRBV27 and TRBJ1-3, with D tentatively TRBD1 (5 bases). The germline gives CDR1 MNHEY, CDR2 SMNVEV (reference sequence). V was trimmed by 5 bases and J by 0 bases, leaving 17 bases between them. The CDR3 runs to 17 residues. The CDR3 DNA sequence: TGTGCCAGCAGTCCAACCCGGACGGGGACCTCTGGAAACACCATATATTTT. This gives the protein CASSPTRTGTSGNTIYF.

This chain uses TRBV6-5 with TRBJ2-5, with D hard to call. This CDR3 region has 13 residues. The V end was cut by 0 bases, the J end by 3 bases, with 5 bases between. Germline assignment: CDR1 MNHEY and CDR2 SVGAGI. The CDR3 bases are TGTGCCAGCAGTTACTCCGGAGAAGAGACCCAGTACTTC. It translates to CASSYSGEETQYF.

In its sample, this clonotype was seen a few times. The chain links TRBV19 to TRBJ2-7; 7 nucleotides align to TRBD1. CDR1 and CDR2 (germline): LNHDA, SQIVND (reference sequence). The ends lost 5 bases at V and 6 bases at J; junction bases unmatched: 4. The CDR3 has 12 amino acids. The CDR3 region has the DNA TGTGCCAGTAGTGACAGGGAGCTCGAGCAGTACTTC. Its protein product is CASSDRELEQYF.

The CDR3 nucleotides read TGTGCCAGCAGCTTAGATATAACAGATACGCAGTATTTT. Translating it yields CASSLDITDTQYF. V gene TRBV7-3 combines with J gene TRBJ2-3; D ambiguous. Germline CDR1 reads SGHTA; CDR2 reads FQGTGA. V lost 2 bases and J 3 bases, leaving 6 bases between the germline ends. The CDR3 runs 13 residues.

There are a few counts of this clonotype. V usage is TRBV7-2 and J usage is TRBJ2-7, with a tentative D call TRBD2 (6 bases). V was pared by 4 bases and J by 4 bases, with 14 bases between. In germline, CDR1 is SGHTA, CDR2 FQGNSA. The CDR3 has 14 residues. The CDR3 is CASSSLGGAYEQYF. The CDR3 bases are TGTGCCAGCAGCTCCCTCGGCGGGGCATACGAGCAGTACTTC.

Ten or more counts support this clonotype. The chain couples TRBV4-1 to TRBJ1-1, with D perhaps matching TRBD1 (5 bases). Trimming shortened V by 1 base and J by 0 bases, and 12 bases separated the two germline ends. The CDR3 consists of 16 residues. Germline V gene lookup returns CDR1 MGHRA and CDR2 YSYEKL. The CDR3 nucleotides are TGCGCCAGCAGCCAAGGGGCAGGGCTGATGAACACTGAAGCTTTCTTT. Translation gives CASSQGAGLMNTEAFF.

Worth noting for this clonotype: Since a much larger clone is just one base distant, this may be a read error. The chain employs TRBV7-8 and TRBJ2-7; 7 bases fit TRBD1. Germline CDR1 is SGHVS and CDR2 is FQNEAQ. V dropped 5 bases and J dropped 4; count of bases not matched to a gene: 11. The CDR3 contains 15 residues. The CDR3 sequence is CASSRKRQGAYEQYF. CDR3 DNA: TGTGCCAGCAGCCGGAAGAGACAGGGAGCGTACGAGCAGTACTTC.